This TCR beta chain was sequenced in a study of blood T cell repertoires in COVID-19. Study details: From T cells, B-cell-depleted T cells, or PBMCs came the material, which was cDNA or gDNA.

V was pared by 5 bases and J by 5 bases, with 9 bases of the junction left unmatched. The CDR3 is 15 residues long. Germline lookup yields CDR1 MNHEY and CDR2 SVGAGI. TCRdb keeps only in-frame clones here, not all; method: immunoSEQ multiplex PCR. Of 300,000 to 400,000 clones in the sample, around 87% were seen once. The J gene is TRBJ2-5, the V gene TRBV6-5; 9 bases fit TRBD2. This clonotype originated in a woman between 50 and 59 years old who had recovered from COVID-19. Source material: peripheral blood. DNA of the CDR3: TGTGCCAGCAGTACTGATCTAGCGGGGATTGAGACCCAGTACTTC. It is translated as CASSTDLAGIETQYF.